Given below is one TCR beta chain in context. Its target is unknown. This sample is drawn from a study of TIL therapy for anti-PD-1-resistant metastatic lung cancer. The time point: pre-treatment sample, taken before nivolumab and TIL therapy. Stage 4 NSCLC adults joined between 2017 and January 2020. Sequencing used immunoSEQ v3. Using immunoSEQ multiplex PCR, the repertoire was profiled, and TCRdb retains in-frame clones only, with some absent. The sample includes approximately 50,000 clones, 75% to 90% of them seen just once. The V gene's germline CDR1 is SGHRS and CDR2 YFSETQ. The length of the CDR3 is 15 residues. Trimming removed 4 bases from V and 3 bases from J; junction bases left unmatched: 8. Study-level findings and limits: This highly selected cohort may not generalize to typical lung cancer patients.

The chain joins TRBV5-1 to TRBJ2-7; TRBD1 agrees at 9 bases. Sequenced material: blood, taken at baseline. This TCR was sampled from a person aged 25 to 80 with non-small cell lung cancer. The CDR3 region is CASSANRGPHYEQYF. The CDR3 coding sequence is TGCGCCAGCAGCGCCAACAGGGGGCCCCACTACGAGCAGTACTTC.